The T cell receptor beta chain described here comes from a study of early T cells in non-severe SARS-CoV-2 infection (dated by TCRdb to the early 2020s). With respect to the entire study: Because TCR sequencing relied on bulk RNA taken from unsorted whole blood, pairing of alpha and beta chains was not possible. The study at large found these results: Matching against VDJdb was skewed toward anti-spike CD8 responses, likely underestimated virus-specific expansions, and missed private and CD4 specificities.

A case-control design nested within a healthcare worker cohort in London, UK, was used, with weekly nasopharyngeal swab PCR tests and blood sampling performed. Between 23 and 31 March 2020, the week of the UK lockdown, healthcare workers were enrolled and then followed up weekly for as long as 16 weeks. This clonotype occurred many times. The antigen it recognizes is unknown. Per-base quality was not reported, and no clone a single base away is much larger than it. The library relied on 5' RACE. Sequencing used a NextSeq 500. To correct for sequencing error and PCR bias, the TCR library protocol tagged individual cDNA molecules with unique molecular identifiers. Both TCR alpha and beta chains were sequenced, and tight co-correlation was observed between alpha and beta sequence abundances in each sample. As for the authors' bioinformatics: V gene, J gene and CDR3 annotation of TCR sequences was performed with Decombinator V4. Expanded TCRs were defined as changing significantly between any two time points under a Poisson model with p below 0.0001. TCR abundances were normalised to the total number of TCRs sequenced per sample and expressed as counts per million. MAIT TCRs were defined by TRAV1-2 paired with TRAJ12, TRAJ20 or TRAJ33, and iNKT TCRs by TRAV10 paired with TRAJ18. VDJdb, accessed 1 November 2021, was searched for CMV, EBV and SARS-CoV-2 annotated TCRs, with TCRs annotated for multiple antigens excluded. In-frame beta chains were kept once TCRdb had trimmed the public reads at Q25 with fastp and called clones with MiXCR. Identical CDR3 proteins give one entry, which carries the most common genes and DNA. It is TCRdb's table, rather than the study itself, that gives the V and J calls and clone size. The sample has 30,000 to 45,000 distinct CDR3 sequences on record, approximately 9.1% of them singletons. The ten biggest clones cover 10% to 15% of the sample.

The germline V end is reduced by 5 bases and the J end by 3 bases; junction bases left unmatched: 11. The CDR3 starts with the cysteine, ends with the phenylalanine, and has 16 residues. The retained sequence is limited to the CDR3, 48 bases, with the frame set at the first base. Taken from the germline V gene (reference sequence), the CDR1 and CDR2 loops are DFQATT and SNEGSKA. The sequence is built from TRBV20-1 and TRBJ1-5; the central 9 bases match TRBD1. Input material: whole blood. This TCR was recovered from an adult who was a healthcare worker with PCR-confirmed SARS-CoV-2 infection or an uninfected control (not recorded which). CDR3 protein: CSALDRGLGTNQPQHF. The DNA sequence is given as TGCAGTGCTTTGGACAGGGGATTAGGGACCAATCAGCCCCAGCATTTT.